Listed below are T cell receptor beta chains from one sample, sequenced in a study of cytomegalovirus exposure and HLA in healthy donors. Profiled with immunoSEQ multiplex PCR; TCRdb holds only in-frame clones, not every one. The top ten clones hold around 16% of a sample with a few hundred thousand clones, over 60% of them seen once. Sequenced sample: PBMCs. These receptors originate from a man aged 35 to 55 in good health and CMV-seronegative. Each CDR3 is given with its conserved first and last residue. Fields, in order: D gene, V gene, J gene, clone size, CDR3 DNA, CDR3 protein. The D gene is left open where the match is weak. Size tells how often a clone was seen (once, few, many) or the class of an expanded clone, and some rows leave it out.

TRBD1,TRBV28,TRBJ1-2,NA,TGTGCCAGCAGTCCTGCCACAGGGGGTGCCTATGGCTACACCTTC,CASSPATGGAYGYTF
TRBD1,TRBV2,TRBJ1-5,NA,TGTGCCAGCAGTGAAAGAAGGGGACAGGGAAATAGCAATCAGCCCCAGCATTTT,CASSERRGQGNSNQPQHF
NA,TRBV7-9,TRBJ2-7,NA,TGTGCCAGCAGCTTAGGGACAGTATTGACCTACGAGCAGTACTTC,CASSLGTVLTYEQYF
TRBD1,TRBV2,TRBJ2-3,NA,TGTGCCAGCAGGAGACAGGGAAGCACAGATACGCAGTATTTT,CASRRQGSTDTQYF
NA,TRBV7-2,TRBJ2-5,few,TGTGCCAGCAGCCCCCGTGGACAGAGTTTAGAGACCCAGTACTTC,CASSPRGQSLETQYF
TRBD1,TRBV5-1,TRBJ2-3,NA,TGCGCCAGCAGACGGACAGGGGGCCCCACAGATACGCAGTATTTT,CASRRTGGPTDTQYF
NA,TRBV29-1,TRBJ1-1,once,TGCAGCGTTGTGGTAGGACTGGAAGCTTTCTTT,CSVVVGLEAFF
NA,TRBV29-1,TRBJ1-1,NA,TGCAGCGTTGAAGGACAGCAGAACACTGAAGCTTTCTTT,CSVEGQQNTEAFF
NA,TRBV18,TRBJ2-7,NA,TGTGCCAGCCCCACCCCTCTATACGAGCAGTACTTC,CASPTPLYEQYF
NA,TRBV5-1,TRBJ1-1,few,TGCGCCAGCAGCTTTAGTTCGATGAACACTGAAGCTTTCTTT,CASSFSSMNTEAFF
NA,TRBV7-2,TRBJ2-3,NA,TGTGCCAGCAGCTTCCAGGGCAGTCGCACAGATACGCAGTATTTT,CASSFQGSRTDTQYF
NA,TRBV7-8,TRBJ2-7,few,TGTGCCAGCAGAGTCCGCGAGGAGACCGGGGTATCCTACGAGCAGTACTTC,CASRVREETGVSYEQYF
TRBD1,TRBV19,TRBJ2-1,NA,TGTGCCAGTACCACGCCGGGACAGGGGAGGGCTGAGCAGTTCTTC,CASTTPGQGRAEQFF
NA,TRBV11-2,TRBJ1-2,NA,TGTGCCAGCAGCCCCTCCTCCGGGAACAACTATGGCTACACCTTC,CASSPSSGNNYGYTF
NA,TRBV7-2,TRBJ2-5,NA,TGTGCCAGCAGCTTAGTACCCAGGGGCCAAGAGACCCAGTACTTC,CASSLVPRGQETQYF
NA,TRBV19,TRBJ1-1,NA,TGTGCCAGTAGCCTCACAAGGAACACTGAAGCTTTCTTT,CASSLTRNTEAFF
TRBD2,TRBV4-1,TRBJ2-5,NA,TGCGCCAGCAGCCAAGTTCCAGCGGGAGGGCCCGAGACCCAGTACTTC,CASSQVPAGGPETQYF
NA,TRBV18,TRBJ2-1,few,TGTGCCAGCTCACTTACAGGGAGCTCCTACAATGAGCAGTTCTTC,CASSLTGSSYNEQFF
TRBD1,TRBV7-2,TRBJ1-1,NA,TGTGCCAGCAGCTCACAGGGGTATCGGAACACTGAAGCTTTCTTT,CASSSQGYRNTEAFF
TRBD1,TRBV4-1,TRBJ2-5,NA,TGCGCCAGCAGCCCTTCGGACAGGGGGCGCCGGGAGACCCAGTACTTC,CASSPSDRGRRETQYF
NA,TRBV5-1,TRBJ1-2,once,TGCGCCAGCAGCTCTGGAGGGACGGCGTATGGCTACACCTTC,CASSSGGTAYGYTF
TRBD1,TRBV2,TRBJ1-5,NA,TGTGCCAGCAGCGGGACAGGAACTAATCAGCCCCAGCATTTT,CASSGTGTNQPQHF
NA,TRBV6-1,TRBJ2-1,NA,TGTGCCAGCAGCCCCGACAGGAGCTACAATGAGCAGTTCTTC,CASSPDRSYNEQFF
TRBD2,TRBV7-3,TRBJ2-1,NA,TGTGCCAGCAGCTCCTCCCCCGGGACTAGACGTCTAAGAGGTGAGCAGTTCTTC,CASSSSPGTRRLRGEQFF
NA,TRBV27,TRBJ2-5,NA,TGTGCCAGCAGTCCAGGCCCTTCCTCAGGGGAGACCCAGTACTTC,CASSPGPSSGETQYF
TRBD1,TRBV2,TRBJ1-6,NA,TGTGCCAGCGGTCTAGACAGGGCAGGATTGTCACCCCTCCACTTT,CASGLDRAGLSPLHF
NA,TRBV7-2,TRBJ2-7,NA,TGTGCCAGCAGCCCCAGGGGTGGGCTAGCCGGCGAGCAGTACTTC,CASSPRGGLAGEQYF
NA,TRBV6-1,TRBJ2-5,NA,TGTGCCAGCATAGAGCTTCAAGAGACCCAGTACTTC,CASIELQETQYF
NA,TRBV30,TRBJ2-7,NA,TGTGCCTGGAGTAAGGCAGGTTCCTACGAGCAGTACTTC,CAWSKAGSYEQYF
NA,TRBV15,TRBJ1-2,NA,TGTGCCACCAGCAGAGCGGGGACTGTCTATGGCTACACCTTC,CATSRAGTVYGYTF
NA,TRBV5-1,TRBJ2-6,NA,TGCGCCAGCAGCTTGGGGAGTTCGGCTGGGGCCAACGTCCTGACTTTC,CASSLGSSAGANVLTF
NA,TRBV7-9,TRBJ1-2,NA,TGTGCCAGCAGCTCCCGGGGGGGACATGACTATGGCTACACCTTC,CASSSRGGHDYGYTF
TRBD2,TRBV30,TRBJ2-5,NA,TGTGCCTGGAATCGGGTGGGAGGGAGACAAGAGACCCAGTACTTC,CAWNRVGGRQETQYF
NA,TRBV4-2,TRBJ2-6,many,TGTGCCAGCAGCCAAGATCTAAACTCTGGGGCCAACGTCCTGACTTTC,CASSQDLNSGANVLTF
TRBD2,TRBV4-2,TRBJ2-5,NA,TGTGCCAGCAGCCAAGGGGTAGCGGGGGGGCTGGAGACCCAGTACTTC,CASSQGVAGGLETQYF
NA,TRBV19,TRBJ2-7,NA,TGTGCCAGTAAAGGGCAGGGTCGACTCGAGCAGTACTTC,CASKGQGRLEQYF